Below, 8 T cell receptor beta chains from the same sample are listed, as sequenced in a study of T cells in Graves' hyperthyroidism and ophthalmopathy. Amplified TCR beta CDR3 regions came from RNA transcripts. The HTBI primer set drove a first-round RT-PCR of the TCR CDR3. TCRdb re-derived calls from the multiplex PCR reads in MiXCR, one entry per CDR3 protein. The sample records roughly 400,000 distinct CDR3 sequences, around 25% being singletons. Sequences were obtained from blood. The receptor source for this set is a man aged 50 or older with Graves' hyperthyroidism.

The chain recombines TRBV20-1 with TRBJ1-2; 11 positions agree with TRBD1. CDR1 and CDR2 (germline): DFQATT, SNEGSKA (reference sequence). The CDR3 sequence is 14 residues long. V gave up 4 bases and J gave up 4 bases; unmatched junction bases: 5. This CDR3 reads CSATGQGAGYGYTF. The DNA for the CDR3 is TGCAGTGCTACCGGACAGGGGGCAGGCTATGGCTACACCTTC.

This clonotype has only a few counts. The rearrangement uses TRBV7-3 and TRBJ2-1; 9 bases are shared with TRBD2. The trim removed 4 bases at V and 5 bases at J, leaving 9 bases unmatched. CDR1 and CDR2 (germline): SGHTA, FQGTGA. The CDR3 runs to 16 residues. For the CDR3, the DNA is TGTGCCAGCAGCTCCGCCCTAGCGGGACGCAACAATGAGCAGTTCTTC. This sequence encodes CASSSALAGRNNEQFF.

The chain combines TRBV20-1 with TRBJ1-1, with 8 positions matching TRBD1. V was clipped by 0 bases and J by 4 bases; unmatched bases: 7. CDR3 length equals 15 residues. In germline, CDR1 is DFQATT, CDR2 SNEGSKA (reference sequence). In DNA form, the CDR3 reads TGCAGTGCTAGAGACGTCCAGGGGGCGGTCACTGAAGCTTTCTTT. Protein sequence: CSARDVQGAVTEAFF.

This clonotype was recorded many times. The chain employs TRBV28 and TRBJ2-5; 11 bases line up with TRBD2. The CDR3 is made up of 17 amino acids. The germline CDR1 and CDR2 sequences are MDHEN and SYDVKM. V lost 5 bases, J lost 4 bases, and 12 bases stayed unmatched. DNA of the CDR3: TGTGCCAGCAGTCCTAGGGGTAGCGGGAGGGTAGGAGAGACCCAGTACTTC. It translates to CASSPRGSGRVGETQYF.

CDR3 sequence (DNA): TGCAGCGTAACCGGGACAGAATCCTACGAGCAGTACTTC. It yields the protein CSVTGTESYEQYF. V is TRBV29-1 and J is TRBJ2-7; 7 positions agree with TRBD1. This CDR3 region has 13 residues. After removal of 6 bases from V and 1 base from J, the junction contained 6 bases not matched to a gene. Germline V CDR1 and CDR2: SQVTM, ANQGSEA.

This clonotype was recorded many times. The chain combines TRBV28 with TRBJ2-3; tentatively, D is TRBD1 or TRBD2 (5 bases each). V lost 6 bases and J lost 1, with 14 bases in between. The germline gives CDR1 MDHEN, CDR2 SYDVKM. This CDR3 has 15 residues. The CDR3, as DNA: TGTGCCAGCAGAACTATGGGGGTGGGCACAGATACGCAGTATTTT. Translating gives CASRTMGVGTDTQYF.

This chain links TRBV5-1 with TRBJ2-1; perhaps TRBD2 as D (7 bases). Trimming removed 4 bases from V and 3 bases from J, with 17 bases in between. This CDR3 is built from 16 residues. Per the germline V gene, CDR1 is SGHRS and CDR2 is YFSETQ. CDR3: CASSAIVGGGYNEQFF. CDR3 DNA sequence: TGCGCCAGCAGCGCCATAGTGGGAGGGGGCTACAATGAGCAGTTCTTC. Full variable domain (missing parts from reference TRBV5-1 and TRBJ2-1): KAGVTQTPRYLIKTRGQQVTLSCSPISGHRSVSWYQQTPGQGLQFLFEYFSETQRNKGNFPGRFSGRQFSNSRSEMNVSTLELGDSALYLCASSAIVGGGYNEQFFGPGTRLTVL.

V gene TRBV7-9 combines with J gene TRBJ2-4, with a tentative D call TRBD2 (6 bases). V was cut by 1 base and J by 4 bases, with 11 bases left in between. The CDR3 has 15 amino acids. Germline CDR1 and CDR2: SEHNR and FQNEAQ (reference sequence). The chain's CDR3 is CASSLDGGVKNIQYF. The CDR3 DNA follows: TGTGCCAGCAGCTTAGACGGCGGGGTTAAAAACATTCAGTACTTC.